This is a list of T cell receptor beta chains from one sample in a study of T-cell memory formation after mild COVID-19. TCRdb called the 5' RACE reads again in MiXCR, with one record for every CDR3 protein. The data show fewer than 550,000 distinct CDR3 sequences, over 15% seen once. Sequenced sample: PBMCs or a T cell subset sorted from them (not recorded which). These receptors originate from an adult woman who had mild COVID-19 (a few samples of this study predate the infection). Cell type and time point are not known. Each CDR3 is given with its conserved first and last residue. The D gene is left open where the match is weak. Size values are once, few and many counts, or a class for expanded clones, and some rows have none.

D	size	V	J	CDR3	DNA
-	many	TRBV5-1	TRBJ2-2	CASVQGNTGELFF	TGCGCCAGCGTACAGGGGAACACCGGGGAGCTGTTTTTT
TRBD2	many	TRBV7-9	TRBJ2-3	CASSPWTSGKGDTQYF	TGTGCCAGCAGCCCTTGGACTAGCGGGAAAGGAGATACGCAGTATTTT
TRBD2	many	TRBV4-2	TRBJ2-1	CASSQGGGSDYNEQFF	TGTGCCAGCAGCCAAGGCGGCGGGAGCGACTACAATGAGCAGTTCTTC
-	-	TRBV7-6	TRBJ2-1	CASSLGNNNEQFF	TGTGCCAGCAGCTTAGGCAACAACAATGAGCAGTTCTTC
TRBD1	-	TRBV19	TRBJ2-7	CASSITDRGYEQYF	TGTGCCAGTAGTATAACTGACAGGGGATACGAGCAGTACTTC
TRBD1	-	TRBV5-1	TRBJ2-7	CASSLAIGTGRYEQYF	TGCGCCAGCAGCTTGGCCATCGGGACAGGGCGCTACGAGCAGTACTTC
-	few	TRBV9	TRBJ2-2	CASSGGGRTGELFF	TGTGCCAGCAGCGGAGGAGGTCGGACCGGGGAGCTGTTTTTT
-	-	TRBV12-3/TRBV12-4	TRBJ1-2	CASSLAPSSYGYTF	TGTGCCAGCAGTTTAGCGCCCAGCTCTTATGGCTACACCTTC
TRBD2	few	TRBV5-6	TRBJ2-7	CASSTGLAGVEEQYF	TGTGCCAGCAGCACCGGACTAGCGGGAGTAGAGGAGCAGTACTTC
-	few	TRBV6-5	TRBJ1-5	CASSRDIGGNQPQHF	TGTGCCAGCAGTAGGGACATCGGGGGAAATCAGCCCCAGCATTTT
-	many	TRBV11-2	TRBJ2-7	CASSLRAPSYEQYF	TGTGCCAGCAGCTTACGTGCCCCTTCCTACGAGCAGTACTTC
-	-	TRBV6-5	TRBJ1-4	CASSKSYRDYTVEKLFF	TGTGCCAGCAGCAAATCTTACCGGGACTACACTGTTGAAAAACTGTTTTTT
TRBD2	few	TRBV20-1	TRBJ2-5	CSARVGNSGGAFFQETQYF	TGCAGTGCTAGAGTTGGTAATAGCGGGGGGGCCTTTTTCCAAGAGACCCAGTACTTC
TRBD1	few	TRBV6-1	TRBJ2-7	CASSDGTGTYEQYF	TGTGCCAGCAGTGACGGGACAGGGACGTACGAGCAGTACTTC
-	-	TRBV12-3/TRBV12-4	TRBJ1-1	CASSTHRDTRMNTEAFF	TGTGCCAGCAGTACCCACCGGGACACCAGGATGAACACTGAAGCTTTCTTT
-	many	TRBV5-1	TRBJ2-1	CASRNGLGSLPIGSYNEQFF	TGCGCCAGCCGGAATGGGTTGGGTAGCCTACCAATCGGCTCCTACAATGAGCAGTTCTTC
-	-	TRBV25-1	TRBJ2-7	CASSDRGPGYEQYF	TGTGCCAGCAGTGACAGGGGACCTGGCTACGAGCAGTACTTC
TRBD1	-	TRBV7-2	TRBJ2-7	CASSPGQGRRYEQYF	TGTGCCAGCAGCCCCGGACAGGGTAGAAGGTACGAGCAGTACTTC
-	few	TRBV7-2	TRBJ1-1	CATGGFMNTEAFF	TGTGCCACCGGGGGGTTTATGAACACTGAAGCTTTCTTT
-	-	TRBV7-3	TRBJ1-5	CASSAPGAGARPGYQPQHF	TGTGCCAGCAGCGCCCCAGGGGCAGGGGCCCGCCCTGGATATCAGCCCCAGCATTTT
-	few	TRBV5-1	TRBJ1-3	CASRAGNTIYF	TGCGCCAGCAGAGCGGGAAACACCATATATTTT
-	-	TRBV5-1	TRBJ1-1	CASSTGRGNTEAFF	TGCGCCAGCAGCACGGGCCGGGGGAACACTGAAGCTTTCTTT
-	-	TRBV12-3/TRBV12-4	TRBJ2-4	CASTYMGGLLAKNIQYF	TGTGCCAGCACTTACATGGGAGGTCTTCTAGCCAAAAACATTCAGTACTTC
-	-	TRBV7-6	TRBJ1-1	CASSSYREKNTEAFF	TGTGCCAGCAGCTCTTACAGGGAGAAAAACACTGAAGCTTTCTTT
TRBD1	-	TRBV13	TRBJ2-7	CASSGKRQGRYEQYF	TGTGCCAGCAGCGGAAAACGACAGGGGCGCTACGAGCAGTACTTC
TRBD1	-	TRBV29-1	TRBJ2-7	CSVDGDRDPYEQYF	TGCAGCGTTGACGGGGACAGGGACCCCTACGAGCAGTACTTC
-	-	TRBV9	TRBJ2-3	CASSAGGGFTDTQYF	TGTGCCAGCAGCGCCGGAGGGGGGTTCACAGATACGCAGTATTTT
-	-	TRBV2	TRBJ2-5	CASSSGRDSGETQYF	TGTGCCAGCAGTAGTGGAAGGGACAGCGGGGAGACCCAGTACTTC
-	-	TRBV20-1	TRBJ1-4	CSARVFEGGREKLFF	TGCAGTGCTAGAGTCTTTGAGGGAGGTCGAGAAAAACTGTTTTTT
-	-	TRBV7-8	TRBJ2-7	CASSGGGRSYEQYF	TGTGCCAGCAGCGGCGGAGGGAGGTCCTACGAGCAGTACTTC
TRBD1	-	TRBV12-3/TRBV12-4	TRBJ1-3	CASSPTGLGNTIYF	TGTGCCAGCAGTCCGACAGGGCTGGGAAACACCATATATTTT
-	few	TRBV4-2	TRBJ2-4	CASSQDGGGKNIQYF	TGTGCCAGCAGCCAAGATGGAGGGGGCAAAAACATTCAGTACTTC
-	few	TRBV5-1	TRBJ2-1	CASSLGLINEQFF	TGCGCCAGCAGCTTGGGTCTGATCAATGAGCAGTTCTTC
-	-	TRBV15	TRBJ1-3	CATSRDFGGNTIYF	TGTGCCACCAGCAGAGATTTTGGGGGAAACACCATATATTTT
-	many	TRBV24-1	TRBJ2-1	CATSDLGQPDEQFF	TGTGCCACCAGTGATCTCGGACAGCCGGATGAGCAGTTCTTC
TRBD2	few	TRBV10-3	TRBJ2-5	CAIRSSSGGPEETQYF	TGTGCCATCAGGTCTTCTAGCGGGGGGCCGGAAGAGACCCAGTACTTC
-	few	TRBV9	TRBJ1-1	CASSDKDTNTEAFF	TGTGCCAGCAGCGACAAAGATACGAACACTGAAGCTTTCTTT
TRBD1	few	TRBV12-3/TRBV12-4	TRBJ1-3	CASSADRNSGNTIYF	TGTGCCAGCAGTGCGGACAGGAACTCTGGAAACACCATATATTTT
TRBD2	-	TRBV7-9	TRBJ2-3	CASSHERERITQYF	TGTGCCAGCAGCCACGAGCGGGAGAGGATTACGCAGTATTTT
-	few	TRBV10-3	TRBJ2-1	CAISGLSDNEQFF	TGTGCCATCAGTGGTCTCAGCGATAATGAGCAGTTCTTC
-	-	TRBV5-4	TRBJ1-5	CASSSLGQGQPQHF	TGTGCCAGCAGCTCCCTCGGGCAGGGCCAGCCCCAGCATTTT
TRBD2	-	TRBV5-1	TRBJ2-1	CASSFTSGLYNEQFF	TGCGCCAGCAGCTTCACTAGCGGGTTATACAATGAGCAGTTCTTC
-	few	TRBV18	TRBJ1-5	CASSSGHNSNQPQHF	TGTGCCAGCTCATCCGGACATAATAGCAATCAGCCCCAGCATTTT
-	few	TRBV7-9	TRBJ2-3	CASTEEVYLATDTQYF	TGTGCCAGCACCGAGGAGGTCTATCTCGCAACAGATACGCAGTATTTT
-	few	TRBV3-1	TRBJ2-1	CASSATGLGPYNEQFF	TGTGCCAGCAGCGCAACTGGCCTCGGGCCTTACAATGAGCAGTTCTTC
TRBD2	-	TRBV5-1	TRBJ2-7	CASSLAFKGLAETYEQYF	TGCGCCAGCAGCCTGGCCTTCAAGGGACTAGCGGAGACCTACGAGCAGTACTTC
-	-	TRBV7-3	TRBJ2-1	CASSSPLGNEQFF	TGTGCCAGCAGCTCCCCTTTGGGGAATGAGCAGTTCTTC
TRBD2	few	TRBV6-5	TRBJ2-1	CASSYAGDYNEQFF	TGTGCCAGCAGTTACGCGGGGGACTACAATGAGCAGTTCTTC
-	few	TRBV20-1	TRBJ2-7	CSARVGWEASYEQYF	TGCAGTGCTAGAGTCGGGTGGGAGGCATCCTACGAGCAGTACTTC
-	few	TRBV7-2	TRBJ2-7	CASSFAGSGQAYEQYF	TGTGCCAGCAGCTTCGCCGGAAGCGGTCAAGCCTACGAGCAGTACTTC
-	few	TRBV3-1	TRBJ2-7	CASSYFRGAGYEQYF	TGTGCCAGCAGCTACTTCCGGGGGGCCGGCTACGAGCAGTACTTC
TRBD1	-	TRBV5-1	TRBJ2-5	CASSTGQRQETQYF	TGCGCCAGCAGCACGGGACAGCGCCAAGAGACCCAGTACTTC
-	few	TRBV6-6	TRBJ1-1	CASSARGTEAFF	TGTGCCAGCAGTGCGCGGGGCACTGAAGCTTTCTTT
TRBD2	-	TRBV7-9	TRBJ2-3	CASSSPLAGGPYF	TGTGCCAGCAGCTCCCCTTTAGCGGGAGGGCCGTATTTT
TRBD2	few	TRBV7-9	TRBJ2-4	CASSLDAGGSGAKNIQYF	TGTGCCAGCAGCTTAGATGCGGGAGGAAGTGGGGCCAAAAACATTCAGTACTTC